Detailed here is one T cell receptor beta chain. The antigen remains unidentified. The data were taken from a study of cytomegalovirus exposure and HLA in healthy donors. Study background: The study's early data release held about 85 million unique TCRs from HLA-typed donors.

Each of the donors was a healthy bone marrow donor. Whole-study findings and limits: In a later analysis, at a false discovery rate of 0.05, 16,951 TCR beta sequences were associated with HLA alleles.

With V trimmed by 0 bases and J by 4 bases, 6 bases remained unmatched. The CDR3 covers 17 residues. Germline-derived CDR1 and CDR2 are SGHRS and YFSETQ. Primers for the PCR totalled 60 Vbeta and 13 Jbeta. Data came from immunoSEQ multiplex PCR; TCRdb stores just in-frame clones and leaves some out. The sample has more than 80,000 clones, under 85% seen once. This chain connects TRBV5-1 to TRBJ2-3; the match to TRBD2 covers 12 bases. This receptor was identified in a woman in her seventies in good health and CMV-seropositive. Sequenced sample: PBMCs. Written as DNA, the CDR3 is TGCGCCAGCAGCTTGGGACTAGCGGGAGTGGCGCCAGATACGCAGTATTTT. Translated: CASSLGLAGVAPDTQYF.